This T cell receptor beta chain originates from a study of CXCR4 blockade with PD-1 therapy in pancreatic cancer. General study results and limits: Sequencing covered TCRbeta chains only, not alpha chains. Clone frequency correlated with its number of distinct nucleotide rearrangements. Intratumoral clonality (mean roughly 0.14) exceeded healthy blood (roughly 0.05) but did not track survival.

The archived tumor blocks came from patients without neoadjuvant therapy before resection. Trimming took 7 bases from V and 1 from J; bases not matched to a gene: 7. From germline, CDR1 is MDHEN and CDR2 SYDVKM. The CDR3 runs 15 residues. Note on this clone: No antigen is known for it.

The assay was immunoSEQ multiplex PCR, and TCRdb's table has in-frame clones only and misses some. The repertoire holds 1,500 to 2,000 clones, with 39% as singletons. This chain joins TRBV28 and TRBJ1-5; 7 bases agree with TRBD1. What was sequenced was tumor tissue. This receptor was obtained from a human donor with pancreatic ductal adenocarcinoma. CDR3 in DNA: TGTGCCAGCAAGAGCCAGACAGGGAGCAATCAGCCCCAGCATTTT. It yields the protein CASKSQTGSNQPQHF.